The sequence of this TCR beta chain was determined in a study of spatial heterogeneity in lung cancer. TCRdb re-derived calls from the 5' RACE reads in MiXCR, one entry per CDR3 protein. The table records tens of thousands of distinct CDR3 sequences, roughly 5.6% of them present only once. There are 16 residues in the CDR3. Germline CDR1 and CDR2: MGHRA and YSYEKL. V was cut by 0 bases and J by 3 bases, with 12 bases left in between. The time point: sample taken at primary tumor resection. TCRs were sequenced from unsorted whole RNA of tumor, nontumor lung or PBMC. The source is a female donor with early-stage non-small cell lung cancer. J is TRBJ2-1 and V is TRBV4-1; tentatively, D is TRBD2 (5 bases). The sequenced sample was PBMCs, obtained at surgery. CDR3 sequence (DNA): TGCGCCAGCAGCCAAGAGTACCTAGGAGGCTACAATGAGCAGTTCTTC. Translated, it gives CASSQEYLGGYNEQFF.